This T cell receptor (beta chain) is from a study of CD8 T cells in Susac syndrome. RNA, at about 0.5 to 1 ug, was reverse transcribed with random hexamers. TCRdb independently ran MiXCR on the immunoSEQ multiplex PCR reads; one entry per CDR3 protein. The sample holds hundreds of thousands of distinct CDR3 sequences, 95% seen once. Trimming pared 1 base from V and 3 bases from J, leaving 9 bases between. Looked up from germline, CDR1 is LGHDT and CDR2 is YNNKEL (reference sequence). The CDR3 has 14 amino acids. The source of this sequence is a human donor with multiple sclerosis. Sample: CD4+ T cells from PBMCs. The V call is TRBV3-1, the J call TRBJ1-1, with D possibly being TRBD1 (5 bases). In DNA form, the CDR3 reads TGTGCCAGCAGCCAAGTTCCGGGGGACACTGAAGCTTTCTTT. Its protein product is CASSQVPGDTEAFF. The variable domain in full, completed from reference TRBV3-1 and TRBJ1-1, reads DTAVSQTPKYLVTQMGNDKSIKCEQNLGHDTMYWYKQDSKKFLKIMFSYNNKELIINETVPNRFSPKSPDKAHLNLHINSLELGDSAVYFCASSQVPGDTEAFFGQGTRLTVV.